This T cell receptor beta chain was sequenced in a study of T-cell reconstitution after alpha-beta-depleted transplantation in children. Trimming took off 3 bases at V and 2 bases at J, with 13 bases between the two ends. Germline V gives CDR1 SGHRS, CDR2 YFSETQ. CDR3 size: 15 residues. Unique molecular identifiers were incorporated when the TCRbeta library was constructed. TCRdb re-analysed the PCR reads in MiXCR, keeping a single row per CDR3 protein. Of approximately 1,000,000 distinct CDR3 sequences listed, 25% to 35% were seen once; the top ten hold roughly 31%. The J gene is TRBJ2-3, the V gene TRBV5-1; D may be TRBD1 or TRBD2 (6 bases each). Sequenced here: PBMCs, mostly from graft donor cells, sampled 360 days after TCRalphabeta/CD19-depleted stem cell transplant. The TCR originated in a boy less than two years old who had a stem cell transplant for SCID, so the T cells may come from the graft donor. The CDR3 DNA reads TGCGCCAGCAGCTCCGGGTGGGGGGCCACAGATACGCAGTATTTT. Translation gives CASSSGWGATDTQYF. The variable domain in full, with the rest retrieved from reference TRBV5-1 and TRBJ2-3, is KAGVTQTPRYLIKTRGQQVTLSCSPISGHRSVSWYQQTPGQGLQFLFEYFSETQRNKGNFPGRFSGRQFSNSRSEMNVSTLELGDSALYLCASSSGWGATDTQYFGPGTRLTVL.